The 31 T cell receptor beta chains reported below all come from one sample, sequenced in a study of shared clonotypes between healthy human individuals. The repertoire was sequenced with immunoSEQ multiplex PCR; TCRdb's copy has only in-frame clones and lacks some. The table records approximately 980,000 clones, over 60% of them present only once. The source material was memory CD4+ T cells sorted from blood. Subset: CD45RA-negative fraction. The receptor set was obtained from a man aged 18 to 29 in good health.

The chain is built from TRBV27 and TRBJ2-7; 13 nucleotides align to TRBD2. The CDR3 extends over 16 amino acids. Germline V gene lookup returns CDR1 MNHEY and CDR2 SMNVEV (reference sequence). V shed 6 bases and J 4 bases; nucleotides not matched to a gene: 9. CDR3 bases: TGTGCCAGCAGCTCGACTAGCGGGGGGTTTGTTTACGAGCAGTACTTC. Amino acid sequence: CASSSTSGGFVYEQYF.

J is TRBJ2-1 and V is TRBV5-1, with a weak D call TRBD2 (6 bases). Trimming took 4 bases from V and 3 from J, leaving 17 bases between them. Germline V lookup: CDR1 SGHRS, CDR2 YFSETQ. The CDR3 covers 16 residues. The CDR3 loop is CASSPVRASDYNEQFF. The CDR3 nucleotides are TGCGCCAGCAGCCCCGTAAGGGCTAGCGACTACAATGAGCAGTTCTTC.

This clone was counted between two and nine times. This chain uses TRBV10-1 with TRBJ1-6, with 9 bases aligning to TRBD1. The V gene end was trimmed by 9 bases and the J gene end by 10 bases; junction bases not matched to a gene: 10. CDR1 and CDR2 (germline): WNHNN, SYGVQD (reference sequence). The CDR3 is made up of 14 amino acids. The CDR3 protein is CASRSGTGISPLHF. CDR3 in DNA: TGCGCCAGTCGTTCCGGGACAGGGATCTCACCCCTCCACTTT.

This chain links TRBV7-2 with TRBJ1-6; D is unresolved. Trimming pared 5 bases from V and 9 bases from J, leaving 17 bases between. The CDR3 runs to 15 residues. Germline V gives CDR1 SGHTA, CDR2 FQGNSA. CDR3 amino acids: CASSQLRTRVSPLHF. The CDR3 DNA sequence: TGTGCCAGCAGCCAACTTAGGACCCGGGTTTCACCCCTCCACTTT. The variable domain in full, with the rest retrieved from reference TRBV7-2 and TRBJ1-6, is GAGVSQSPSNKVTEKGKDVELRCDPISGHTALYWYRQSLGQGLEFLIYFQGNSAPDKSGLPSDRFSAERTGGSVSTLTIQRTQQEDSAVYLCASSQLRTRVSPLHFGNGTRLTVT.

V gene TRBV5-4 combines with J gene TRBJ2-5; no definite D call. The V and J ends lost 5 bases and 2 bases respectively, with 13 bases between them. In germline, CDR1 is SGHNT, CDR2 YYREEE (reference sequence). This CDR3 is built from 14 residues. CDR3 nucleotide sequence: TGTGCCAGCAGGGTGGACCCCTATCAAGAGACCCAGTACTTC. Protein product: CASRVDPYQETQYF.

The chain is built from TRBV5-6 and TRBJ2-1; 8 bases align to TRBD2. In germline, CDR1 is SGHDT, CDR2 YYEEEE. The CDR3 contains 16 residues. With 0 bases clipped from V and 9 bases from J, the junction kept 11 bases outside the gene matches. CDR3 loop: CASSLVRAGAESEQFF. CDR3 sequence (DNA): TGTGCCAGCAGCTTGGTACGAGCGGGAGCTGAAAGTGAGCAGTTCTTC. Drawing the rest from reference TRBV5-6 and TRBJ2-1, the complete variable domain is DAGVTQSPTHLIKTRGQQVTLRCSPKSGHDTVSWYQQALGQGPQFIFQYYEEEERQRGNFPDRFSGHQFPNYSSELNVNALLLGDSALYLCASSLVRAGAESEQFFGPGTRLTVL.

The chain joins TRBV6-1 to TRBJ2-7; TRBD1 matches 11 bases. The CDR3 consists of 14 residues. J lost 4 bases, V lost 4 bases, and 3 bases had no gene match. Germline CDR1 and CDR2: MNHNS and SASEGT. CDR3 DNA sequence: TGTGCCAGCAGTGCCGGACAGGGGGCGTACGAGCAGTACTTC. Translated, it gives CASSAGQGAYEQYF.

Worth noting for this clone: Other DNA sequences of this sample code for an identical CDR3. The rearrangement joins TRBV5-1 to TRBJ1-6, with TRBD1 identical over 9 bases. With 0 bases clipped from V and 10 bases from J, the junction kept 2 bases outside the gene matches. The CDR3 is 14 amino acids. Germline V gene sequence: CDR1 SGHRS, CDR2 YFSETQ. CDR3 DNA: TGCGCCAGCAGCTTGGGACAGGGGGAATCACCCCTCCACTTT. Translated: CASSLGQGESPLHF.

Details on this clone: Only one base separates this from a far larger clonotype, so it likely reflects a read error. The chain carries TRBV5-1 and TRBJ1-5; D perhaps matches TRBD1 (5 bases). This CDR3 is 14 amino acids long. The V gene's germline CDR1 is SGHRS and CDR2 YFSETQ. The CDR3 is CASRLAGEGQPQRF. In nucleotides, the CDR3 is TGCGCCAGCCGGTTGGCGGGGGAAGGCCAGCCCCAGCGTTTT.

V is TRBV6-1 and J is TRBJ1-2; D is ambiguous. The germline V gene encodes CDR1 MNHNS and CDR2 SASEGT. Trimming stripped 3 bases from V and 5 bases from J, with 4 bases between. The CDR3 loop spans 11 amino acids. As DNA, the CDR3 is TGTGCCAGCAGTGATAGGTATGGCTACACCTTC. Protein: CASSDRYGYTF.

The DNA for the CDR3 is TGTGCCAGCTCACCGTCGCAGAGCGATGAGCAGTTCTTC. Translation gives CASSPSQSDEQFF. The V and J genes are TRBV18 and TRBJ2-1; D not resolved. Germline CDR1 is KGHSH and CDR2 is LQKENI. This CDR3 is 13 amino acids long. V was pared by 3 bases and J by 8 bases, with 11 bases between. Variable domain in full (rest from reference TRBV18 and TRBJ2-1): NAGVMQNPRHLVRRRGQEARLRCSPMKGHSHVYWYRQLPEEGLKFMVYLQKENIIDESGMPKERFSAEFPKEGPSILRIQQVVRGDSAAYFCASSPSQSDEQFFGPGTRLTVL.

In nucleotides, the CDR3 is TGTGCCAGCGTTACCGGAGGGTCCCTCACTGAAGCTTTCTTT. It translates to CASVTGGSLTEAFF. V gene TRBV2 combines with J gene TRBJ1-1; D is undetermined. Between the trimmed V and J ends, which lost 8 bases and 4 bases, there was a span of 17 bases. The CDR3 totals 14 residues. Germline CDR1 is SNHLY and CDR2 is FYNNEI.

In its sample, this clone was seen a few times. This rearrangement joins TRBV7-2 to TRBJ2-5; TRBD1 matches at 7 bases. This CDR3 is built from 14 residues. V shed 5 bases and J 5 bases; nucleotides not matched to a gene: 8. Germline-derived CDR1 and CDR2 are SGHTA and FQGNSA. The CDR3 sequence: CASSTGQPGETQYF. The CDR3 DNA reads as TGTGCCAGCAGCACGGGACAGCCCGGGGAGACCCAGTACTTC. The whole variable domain, remainder taken from reference TRBV7-2 and TRBJ2-5, is GAGVSQSPSNKVTEKGKDVELRCDPISGHTALYWYRQSLGQGLEFLIYFQGNSAPDKSGLPSDRFSAERTGGSVSTLTIQRTQQEDSAVYLCASSTGQPGETQYFGPGTRLLVL.

This chain connects TRBV5-1 to TRBJ2-7, with D possibly being TRBD1 or TRBD2 (5 bases each). CDR1 and CDR2 (germline): SGHRS, YFSETQ. The CDR3 has 12 amino acids. V lost 10 bases, J lost 3 bases, and 14 bases lay in between. Here the CDR3 DNA reads TGCGCCCAGATCTGGGGGTTCTACGAGCAGTACTTC. It is translated as CAQIWGFYEQYF.

The chain has TRBV7-2 and TRBJ2-3, with TRBD2 matching over 11 bases. This CDR3 is built from 15 residues. J was trimmed by 4 bases and V by 6 bases; bases with no gene match: 6. In germline, CDR1 is SGHTA, CDR2 FQGNSA. CDR3 sequence (DNA): TGTGCCAGCAGTCAGGGACTAGCGGTAGCAGATACGCAGTATTTT. This encodes CASSQGLAVADTQYF.

J is TRBJ1-4 and V is TRBV5-1, with D tentatively TRBD1 (5 bases). The CDR3 runs 14 residues. V was trimmed by 5 bases and J by 5 bases, leaving 13 bases between them. CDR1 and CDR2 from the germline V gene are SGHRS and YFSETQ. For the CDR3, the DNA is TGCGCCAGCAGGGGGACCCCGGGAAATGAAAAACTGTTTTTT. Its protein is CASRGTPGNEKLFF.

This chain connects TRBV4-1 to TRBJ1-4; 10 nucleotides match TRBD1. Germline V gene lookup returns CDR1 MGHRA and CDR2 YSYEKL. The CDR3 has 17 amino acids. The V and J ends lost 1 base and 2 bases, in that order; junction bases with no gene match: 4. The CDR3 here is CASSQGQGATTNEKLFF. CDR3 in DNA: TGCGCCAGCAGCCAAGGACAGGGGGCCACGACTAATGAAAAACTGTTTTTT.

This clone has just one count. The chain links TRBV6-6 to TRBJ1-5; D gene uncertain. The CDR3 totals 13 residues. CDR1 is MNHNY, CDR2 SVGAGI, per germline (reference sequence). V was shortened by 8 bases and J by 3 bases, with 11 bases between the two germline ends. In nucleotides, the CDR3 is TGTGCCAGCGAGTTGGGATCCAATCAGCCCCAGCATTTT. Its protein is CASELGSNQPQHF.

The chain carries TRBV30 and TRBJ1-6; 10 bases are a match to TRBD1. Germline trimming cut 1 base from V and 8 bases from J; bases unmatched to any gene: 2. Germline V gene data show CDR1 as GTSNPN and CDR2 as SVGIG (reference sequence). The CDR3 has 14 residues. The CDR3 loop is CAWSEDRGYSPLHF. CDR3 coding DNA: TGTGCCTGGAGTGAGGACAGGGGGTATTCACCCCTCCACTTT.

The gene calls are TRBV5-3 and TRBJ2-3, with 10 bases fitting TRBD2. TRBV5-3 is reported as an ORF; its role is uncertain. V lost 6 bases, J lost 4 bases, and 8 bases stayed unmatched. This CDR3 contains 15 residues. CDR3 DNA sequence: TGTGCCAGAACCGACCCTAGCGGGAGTCCAGATACGCAGTATTTT. The encoded protein is CARTDPSGSPDTQYF.

This clone was found many times. The chain combines TRBV19 with TRBJ1-5; TRBD1 might be the D (5 bases). The CDR3 runs 16 residues. V was pared by 3 bases and J by 4 bases, with 16 bases between. Germline-derived CDR1 and CDR2 are LNHDA and SQIVND (reference sequence). CDR3: CASSMTREVWNQPQHF. The DNA for the CDR3 is TGTGCCAGTAGTATGACCAGGGAGGTATGGAATCAGCCCCAGCATTTT.

This chain uses TRBV23-1 with TRBJ1-2, with TRBD1 matching 8 bases. TRBV23-1 is an open reading frame whose function is uncertain. After removal of 4 bases from V and 8 bases from J, the junction contained 9 bases not matched to a gene. The CDR3 spans 14 residues. Here the CDR3 reads CASSRGTGVRGYTF. DNA of the CDR3: TGCGCCAGCAGTCGCGGGACAGGTGTACGGGGCTACACCTTC.

The chain joins TRBV10-3 to TRBJ2-1; 7 bases agree with TRBD1. Germline loops: CDR1 ENHRY, CDR2 SYGVKD. With V trimmed by 7 bases and J by 9 bases, 12 bases remained unmatched. The CDR3 loop spans 14 amino acids. The CDR3 DNA sequence: TGTGCCATCACCGACATCCGGGACAGTAGTGAGCAGTTCTTC. It encodes CAITDIRDSSEQFF.

The chain combines TRBV7-8 with TRBJ2-7; no clear D. V was cut by 2 bases and J by 2 bases, with 10 bases left in between. The CDR3 extends over 14 amino acids. Germline V lookup: CDR1 SGHVS, CDR2 FQNEAQ. The CDR3 protein is CASSLITRTYEQYF. The CDR3, as DNA: TGTGCCAGCAGCTTAATTACAAGAACCTACGAGCAGTACTTC.

This sequence joins TRBV30 and TRBJ1-4, with D possibly TRBD1 on 5 matching bases. This CDR3 comprises 15 residues. Trimming removed 1 base from V and 4 bases from J, with 13 bases in between. From germline, CDR1 is GTSNPN and CDR2 SVGIG (reference sequence). CDR3: CAWSDRQPNNEKLFF. The DNA of the CDR3 is TGTGCCTGGAGTGACCGACAGCCGAATAATGAAAAACTGTTTTTT.

CDR3 in amino acids: CASSFGTGSYGYTF. The CDR3 DNA follows: TGCGCCAGCAGCTTTGGGACAGGATCTTATGGCTACACCTTC. The chain joins TRBV5-1 to TRBJ1-2; 8 bases align to TRBD1. The CDR3 has 14 residues. Per germline, CDR1 SGHRS and CDR2 YFSETQ. V lost 2 bases to trimming and J lost 5 bases; unmatched junction nucleotides: 5.

This clone appeared once. The V gene is TRBV7-6, the J gene TRBJ2-2; 10 bases match TRBD2. Germline CDR1 SGHVS, CDR2 FNYEAQ. The CDR3 totals 15 residues. Germline trimming cut 3 bases from V and 5 bases from J; bases unmatched to any gene: 3. The CDR3 nucleotides read TGTGCCAGCAGCTTTAGCGGGGGGAGAACCGGGGAGCTGTTTTTT. It codes for CASSFSGGRTGELFF.

J is TRBJ2-1 and V is TRBV18; TRBD2 agrees at 10 bases. Germline CDR1 and CDR2: KGHSH and LQKENI. V shed 2 bases, J shed 6 bases, and the junction held 1 base outside the gene matches. CDR3 length: 14 amino acids. CDR3: CASSPASGSNEQFF. Written as DNA, the CDR3 is TGTGCCAGCTCACCAGCTAGCGGGAGCAATGAGCAGTTCTTC. The full variable domain, with the rest looked up from reference TRBV18 and TRBJ2-1, is NAGVMQNPRHLVRRRGQEARLRCSPMKGHSHVYWYRQLPEEGLKFMVYLQKENIIDESGMPKERFSAEFPKEGPSILRIQQVVRGDSAAYFCASSPASGSNEQFFGPGTRLTVL.

Only one count was recorded for this clone. The J gene is TRBJ2-5, the V gene TRBV11-3; 10 bases map to TRBD1. V was clipped by 6 bases and J by 0 bases; unmatched bases: 4. The CDR3 is 15 residues long. Per germline, CDR1 SGHNT and CDR2 YENEEA. Here the CDR3 DNA reads TGTGCCAGCAGTTTCGGGACAGGGGACCAAGAGACCCAGTACTTC. Its translation is CASSFGTGDQETQYF.

The chain joins TRBV18 to TRBJ2-3; no clear D gene. CDR1 and CDR2 (germline): KGHSH, LQKENI. The V end lost 1 base, the J end lost 5 bases, and 13 bases lay between the germline ends. The CDR3 has 15 residues. This CDR3 is CASSPRTLSGDTQYF. The DNA of the CDR3 is TGTGCCAGCTCACCACGAACACTGTCGGGAGATACGCAGTATTTT.

This chain links TRBV27 with TRBJ2-1; D uncertain. Germline-derived CDR1 and CDR2 are MNHEY and SMNVEV (reference sequence). The V gene lost 8 bases and the J gene lost 0 bases, with 14 bases spanning the gap. The CDR3 is made up of 15 amino acids. The CDR3 nucleotides read TGTGCCAGCGGCTATTGGCGTAGCTCCTACAATGAGCAGTTCTTC. Translating gives CASGYWRSSYNEQFF.